These 19 T cell receptor beta chains share one sample of origin, sequenced in a study of blood T cell repertoires in COVID-19. The table came from immunoSEQ multiplex PCR; TCRdb's copy has only in-frame clones and leaves some out. The sample holds 350,000 to 450,000 clones; over 80% are singletons and the top ten take roughly 5.1%. Sequencing was done on a sample of PBMCs or T cells enriched from blood (not recorded which). Every receptor here comes from a woman between 50 and 59 years old who had recovered from COVID-19.

This clone was seen once. This chain joins TRBV5-1 and TRBJ2-5; TRBD2 aligns across 10 bases. V lost 5 bases, J lost 2 bases, and 6 bases stayed unmatched. Per germline, CDR1 SGHRS and CDR2 YFSETQ. CDR3 length: 15 residues. CDR3 coding DNA: TGCGCCAGCAGGCGGACTAGCGGAGTACAAGAGACCCAGTACTTC. Protein product: CASRRTSGVQETQYF.

The J gene is TRBJ1-1, the V gene TRBV30; no clear D. This CDR3 is 12 amino acids long. Germline V gene sequence: CDR1 GTSNPN, CDR2 SVGIG (reference sequence). V lost 6 bases, J lost 10 bases, and 18 bases lay in between. CDR3 nucleotide sequence: TGTGCCTGCCTTACCCTGACCCGAGGAGCTTTCTTT. Translating gives CACLTLTRGAFF. Supplemented by reference TRBV30 and TRBJ1-1, the full variable domain reads SQTIHQWPATLVQPVGSPLSLECTVEGTSNPNLYWYRQAAGRGLQLLFYSVGIGQISSEVPQNLSASRPQDRQFILSSKKLLLSDSGFYLCACLTLTRGAFFGQGTRLTVV.

The chain combines TRBV19 with TRBJ1-5, with D possibly matching TRBD1 (6 bases). CDR1 LNHDA and CDR2 SQIVND come from the germline V gene (reference sequence). V was pared by 1 base and J by 3 bases, with 10 bases between. CDR3 length equals 15 residues. CDR3: CASSIGQAINQPQHF. CDR3 bases: TGTGCCAGTAGTATAGGACAGGCGATCAATCAGCCCCAGCATTTT. Full variable domain (remainder filled in from reference TRBV19 and TRBJ1-5): DGGITQSPKYLFRKEGQNVTLSCEQNLNHDAMYWYRQDPGQGLRLIYYSQIVNDFQKGDIAEGYSVSREKKESFPLTVTSAQKNPTAFYLCASSIGQAINQPQHFGDGTRLSIL.

The V and J genes are TRBV4-2 and TRBJ2-7; D is perhaps TRBD2 (6 bases). With 1 base removed from V and 3 bases from J, the gap between germline ends came to 16 bases. The CDR3 is 16 residues long. Germline V gene sequence: CDR1 LGHNA, CDR2 YNFKEQ. The CDR3 reads CASSQASGTPVYEQYF. The CDR3 DNA follows: TGTGCCAGCAGCCAAGCCTCCGGGACTCCTGTCTACGAGCAGTACTTC.

This clone was found once. This sequence joins TRBV5-1 and TRBJ2-5; a possible D gene is TRBD1 (6 bases). The germline V gene encodes CDR1 SGHRS and CDR2 YFSETQ. This CDR3 contains 14 residues. The V gene lost 2 bases and the J gene lost 4 bases, with 12 bases spanning the gap. The CDR3 loop is CASSFYRAGETQYF. The CDR3 DNA sequence: TGCGCCAGCAGCTTTTACAGGGCTGGAGAGACCCAGTACTTC.

The rearrangement links TRBV27 to TRBJ2-2, with 7 bases matching TRBD2. V lost 3 bases and J lost 6; bases outside the gene matches: 10. Germline CDR1 reads MNHEY; CDR2 reads SMNVEV (reference sequence). The CDR3 has 16 amino acids. The DNA of the CDR3 is TGTGCCAGCAGTTTGGTTGGCGGGAGTGGGGCCGGGGAGCTGTTTTTT. Protein: CASSLVGGSGAGELFF.

The rearrangement joins TRBV6-5 to TRBJ1-1; D gene unclear. This CDR3 is 13 amino acids long. Germline values: CDR1 MNHEY, CDR2 SVGAGI. Trimming cost V 4 bases and J 9 bases, with 15 bases left between them. The CDR3 sequence: CASSSGIRSQAFF. CDR3 DNA: TGTGCCAGCAGTTCCGGTATCAGGTCTCAAGCTTTCTTT.

The V call is TRBV7-9, the J call TRBJ1-2; 11 nucleotides line up with TRBD1. There are 14 residues in the CDR3. CDR1 is SEHNR, CDR2 FQNEAQ, per germline (reference sequence). V was clipped by 0 bases and J by 7 bases; unmatched bases: 1. CDR3 nucleotides: TGTGCCAGCAGCTTAGCGGACAGGGGGCCTGGCTACACCTTC. This sequence encodes CASSLADRGPGYTF.

V usage is TRBV10-2 and J usage is TRBJ2-7, with TRBD2 matching 15 bases. This CDR3 comprises 15 residues. Losses at the gene ends were 6 bases for V and 4 bases for J; bases not matched to a gene: 4. Germline V gene lookup returns CDR1 WSHSY and CDR2 SAAADI. The CDR3 loop reads CASSAGLAGGYEQYF. DNA of the CDR3: TGCGCCAGCAGCGCCGGACTAGCGGGAGGGTACGAGCAGTACTTC.

The genes are TRBV7-8 and TRBJ1-2; weak D call: TRBD1 (5 bases). This CDR3 region has 13 residues. From germline, CDR1 is SGHVS and CDR2 FQNEAQ. Trimming left V 7 bases short and J 2 bases short, with 11 bases between. In DNA form, the CDR3 reads TGTGCCAGCACACCCCAGGGAAACTATGGCTACACCTTC. Amino acids: CASTPQGNYGYTF.

This chain uses TRBV3-1 (or the pseudogene TRBV3-2) with TRBJ1-2; TRBD1 might be the D (5 bases). V lost 0 bases and J 2 bases, leaving 16 bases between the germline ends. The CDR3 consists of 17 residues. Per the germline V gene, CDR1 is LGHDT and CDR2 is YNNKEL (reference sequence). CDR3 in amino acids: CASSQDWGLRDNYGYTF. CDR3 coding DNA: TGTGCCAGCAGCCAAGATTGGGGATTGCGGGACAACTATGGCTACACCTTC.

This clone was seen a handful of times. The V and J genes are TRBV5-1 and TRBJ1-1; tentatively, D is TRBD1 (5 bases). With 4 bases removed from V and 1 base from J, the gap between germline ends came to 14 bases. The CDR3 is made up of 15 amino acids. The germline gives CDR1 SGHRS, CDR2 YFSETQ. The CDR3 region is CASSRTVTENTEAFF. CDR3 nucleotides: TGCGCCAGCAGCCGTACAGTGACAGAGAACACTGAAGCTTTCTTT. Variable domain in full (rest from reference TRBV5-1 and TRBJ1-1): KAGVTQTPRYLIKTRGQQVTLSCSPISGHRSVSWYQQTPGQGLQFLFEYFSETQRNKGNFPGRFSGRQFSNSRSEMNVSTLELGDSALYLCASSRTVTENTEAFFGQGTRLTVV.

V usage is TRBV5-8 and J usage is TRBJ1-3, with D unclear. From germline, CDR1 is SGHTS and CDR2 YDEGEE. This CDR3 has 13 residues. The V end was cut by 5 bases, the J end by 4 bases, with 10 bases between. In DNA, the CDR3 is TGTGCCAGCAGAATGATTGGCGGAAACACCATATATTTT. Translating gives CASRMIGGNTIYF.

The rearrangement links TRBV5-5 to TRBJ1-5, with 7 positions matching TRBD1. The trim removed 4 bases at V and 3 bases at J, leaving 13 bases unmatched. This CDR3 is built from 17 residues. Germline V lookup: CDR1 SGHKS, CDR2 YYEKEE (reference sequence). CDR3: CASSLGAQTGNNQPQHF. The CDR3 coding sequence is TGTGCCAGCAGCCTGGGAGCCCAGACAGGGAACAATCAGCCCCAGCATTTT.

The chain uses TRBV5-6 and TRBJ1-4; TRBD1 aligns across 8 bases. The CDR3 sequence is 16 residues long. After removal of 2 bases from V and 4 bases from J, the junction contained 7 bases not matched to a gene. CDR1 and CDR2 (germline): SGHDT, YYEEEE. CDR3 protein: CASSLTGTGFNEKLFF. CDR3 nucleotides: TGTGCCAGCAGCTTAACCGGGACAGGATTTAATGAAAAACTGTTTTTT.

This chain uses TRBV30 with TRBJ2-1, with 15 positions matching TRBD2. CDR3 length: 16 amino acids. Per the germline V gene, CDR1 is GTSNPN and CDR2 is SVGIG (reference sequence). V lost 8 bases to trimming and J lost 2 bases; unmatched junction nucleotides: 7. CDR3 amino acids: CARGLAGGQTYNEQFF. The CDR3 nucleotides read TGTGCCCGGGGACTAGCGGGGGGCCAAACCTACAATGAGCAGTTCTTC.

This clone has at least ten counts. The chain employs TRBV6-5 and TRBJ2-2, with 14 bases identical to TRBD2. In germline, CDR1 is MNHEY, CDR2 SVGAGI. The CDR3 runs to 16 residues. After removal of 4 bases from V and 8 bases from J, the junction contained 6 bases not matched to a gene. The CDR3 reads CASSSPGLAGVGELFF. The CDR3 DNA reads as TGTGCCAGCAGTTCACCGGGACTAGCGGGGGTGGGGGAGCTGTTTTTT.

This clone occurred once. The chain employs TRBV7-2 and TRBJ1-1, with TRBD1 matching 10 bases. Germline lookup yields CDR1 SGHTA and CDR2 FQGNSA. The CDR3 loop spans 14 amino acids. V lost 5 bases, J lost 11 bases, and 11 bases stayed unmatched. In nucleotides, the CDR3 is TGTGCCAGCAGCGTATGGGACAGGGGATTCTGGGCTTTCTTT. Its translation is CASSVWDRGFWAFF.

The gene calls are TRBV18 and TRBJ2-7, with 8 positions matching TRBD2. The CDR3 spans 19 residues. V trimming: 1 base; J trimming: 0 bases; junction bases outside the gene matches: 14. Germline loops: CDR1 KGHSH, CDR2 LQKENI. CDR3 sequence: CASSPLAGGILISSYEQYF. The DNA for the CDR3 is TGTGCCAGCTCACCACTTGCGGGGGGAATCCTCATATCCTCCTACGAGCAGTACTTC.